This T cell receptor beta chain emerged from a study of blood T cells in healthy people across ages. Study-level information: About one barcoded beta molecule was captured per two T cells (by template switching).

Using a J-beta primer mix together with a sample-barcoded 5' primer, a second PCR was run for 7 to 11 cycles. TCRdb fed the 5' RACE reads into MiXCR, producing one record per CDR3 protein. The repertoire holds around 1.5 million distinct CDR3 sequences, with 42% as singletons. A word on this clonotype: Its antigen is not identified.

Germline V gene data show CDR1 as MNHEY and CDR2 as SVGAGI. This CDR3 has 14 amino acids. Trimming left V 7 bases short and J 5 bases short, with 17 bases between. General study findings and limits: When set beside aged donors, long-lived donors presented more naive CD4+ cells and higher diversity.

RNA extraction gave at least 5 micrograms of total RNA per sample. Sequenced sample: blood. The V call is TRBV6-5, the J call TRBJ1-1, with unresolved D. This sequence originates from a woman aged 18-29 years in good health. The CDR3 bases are TGTGCCAGCACGGCTCCGGGAATGGGTACTGAAGCTTTCTTT. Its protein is CASTAPGMGTEAFF.